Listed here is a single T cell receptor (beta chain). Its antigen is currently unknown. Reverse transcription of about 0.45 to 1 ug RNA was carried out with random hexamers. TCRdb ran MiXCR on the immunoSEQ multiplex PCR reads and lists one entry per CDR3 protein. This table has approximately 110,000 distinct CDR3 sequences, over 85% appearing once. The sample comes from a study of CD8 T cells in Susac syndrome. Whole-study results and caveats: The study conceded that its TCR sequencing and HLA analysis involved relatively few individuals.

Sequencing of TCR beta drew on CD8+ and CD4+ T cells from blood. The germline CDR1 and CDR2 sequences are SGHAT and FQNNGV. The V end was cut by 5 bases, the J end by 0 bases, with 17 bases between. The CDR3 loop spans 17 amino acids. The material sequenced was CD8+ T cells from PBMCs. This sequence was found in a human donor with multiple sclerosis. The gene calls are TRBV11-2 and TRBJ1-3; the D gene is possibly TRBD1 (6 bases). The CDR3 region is CASSLAGTRYSGNTIYF. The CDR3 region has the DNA TGTGCCAGCAGCCTAGCCGGGACACGGTACTCTGGAAACACCATATATTTT.